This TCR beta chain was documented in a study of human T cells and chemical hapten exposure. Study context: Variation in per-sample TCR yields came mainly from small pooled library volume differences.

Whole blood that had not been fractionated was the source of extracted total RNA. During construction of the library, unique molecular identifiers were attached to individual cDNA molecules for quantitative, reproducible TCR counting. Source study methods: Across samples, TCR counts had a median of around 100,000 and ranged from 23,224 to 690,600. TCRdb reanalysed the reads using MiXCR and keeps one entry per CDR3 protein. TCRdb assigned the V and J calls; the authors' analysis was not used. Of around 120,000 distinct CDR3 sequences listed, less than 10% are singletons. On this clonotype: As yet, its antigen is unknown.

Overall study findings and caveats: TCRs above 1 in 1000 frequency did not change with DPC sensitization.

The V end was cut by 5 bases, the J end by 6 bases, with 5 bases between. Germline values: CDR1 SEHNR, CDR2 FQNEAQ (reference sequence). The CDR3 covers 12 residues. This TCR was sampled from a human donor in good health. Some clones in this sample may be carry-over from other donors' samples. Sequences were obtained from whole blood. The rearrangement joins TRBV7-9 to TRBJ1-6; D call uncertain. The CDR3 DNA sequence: TGTGCCAGCAGCCCTGCTAATTCACCCCTCCACTTT. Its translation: CASSPANSPLHF.